The 27 T cell receptor beta chains given below trace back to one sample, sequenced in a study of cytomegalovirus exposure and HLA in healthy donors. Researchers ran the PCR with 60 Vbeta and 13 Jbeta primers. TCRdb's copy holds only in-frame clones and misses some; the assay was immunoSEQ multiplex PCR. The sample lists approximately 240,000 clones, 82% seen once, with around 5% in the top ten. The sequencing input was PBMCs. These receptors were taken from a woman in her 40s in good health and CMV-seropositive.

The V and J genes are TRBV19 and TRBJ2-3; 9 bases map to TRBD1. Germline V gives CDR1 LNHDA, CDR2 SQIVND (reference sequence). With V trimmed by 5 bases and J by 2 bases, 14 bases remained unmatched. The CDR3 has 18 amino acids. CDR3 DNA sequence: TGTGCCAGTAGTCCTGGACAGGGGCGGGATCAACACACAGATACGCAGTATTTT. It codes for CASSPGQGRDQHTDTQYF.

The V and J genes are TRBV6-1 and TRBJ2-6; TRBD1 aligns across 7 bases. The CDR3 is 15 amino acids. The J segment lost 2 bases and the V segment lost 10 bases, leaving 8 bases of the junction unmatched. CDR1 is MNHNS and CDR2 is SASEGT in the germline V gene. This CDR3 reads CATNTQGAGANVLTF. DNA of the CDR3: TGTGCCACCAACACCCAGGGGGCTGGGGCCAACGTCCTGACTTTC.

This chain uses TRBV12-5 with TRBJ2-3; TRBD2 aligns across 7 bases. The V segment lost 6 bases and the J segment 3 bases; nucleotides outside the gene matches: 3. Germline-derived CDR1 and CDR2 are LGHNT and FRNRAP. This CDR3 contains 13 residues. The CDR3 coding sequence is TGTGCTAGTGGGTGGCGGGGGACAGATACGCAGTATTTT. Amino acids: CASGWRGTDTQYF.

This clone came up a few times. The V call is TRBV5-1, the J call TRBJ1-2; D is unclear. V was trimmed by 0 bases and J by 2 bases, leaving 5 bases between them. Germline assignment: CDR1 SGHRS and CDR2 YFSETQ. The CDR3 spans 13 residues. The CDR3 loop reads CASSLDSNYGYTF. DNA for the CDR3: TGCGCCAGCAGCTTGGACAGCAACTATGGCTACACCTTC.

This chain uses TRBV19 with TRBJ1-5; D gene uncertain. V was clipped by 7 bases and J by 0 bases, with 10 bases between them. The CDR3 runs 14 residues. Germline-derived CDR1 and CDR2 are LNHDA and SQIVND (reference sequence). CDR3 protein: CASTLGGSNQPQHF. The CDR3 nucleotides read TGTGCCAGTACCCTGGGAGGTAGCAATCAGCCCCAGCATTTT.

The chain has TRBV11-2 and TRBJ2-7, with 12 bases that match TRBD2. This CDR3 spans 15 amino acids. V gave up 4 bases and J gave up 2 bases; unmatched junction bases: 3. Germline loops: CDR1 SGHAT, CDR2 FQNNGV. The CDR3 region is CASSSLAGGPYEQYF. The CDR3 nucleotides are TGTGCCAGCAGCTCACTAGCGGGAGGACCCTACGAGCAGTACTTC.

This clone came up a few times. The chain joins TRBV5-4 to TRBJ2-3; TRBD2 aligns across 12 bases. CDR1 is SGHNT, CDR2 YYREEE, per germline (reference sequence). The CDR3 consists of 16 residues. J lost 2 bases, V lost 4 bases, and 5 bases had no gene match. The CDR3 nucleotides are TGTGCCAGCAGCCCCCTAGCGGGAGGGGACACAGATACGCAGTATTTT. Translation: CASSPLAGGDTDTQYF.

The V gene is TRBV15, the J gene TRBJ2-1, with 11 bases that match TRBD2. Germline V gene lookup returns CDR1 LNHNV and CDR2 YYDKDF (reference sequence). V lost 5 bases to trimming and J lost 9 bases; unmatched junction nucleotides: 12. This CDR3 has 16 amino acids. The CDR3 protein is CATSVGTSGLRGEQFF. The CDR3 nucleotides read TGTGCCACCAGCGTCGGGACTAGCGGCCTGAGGGGTGAGCAGTTCTTC.

The J gene is TRBJ2-4, the V gene TRBV28; D is perhaps TRBD2 (6 bases). V shed 6 bases and J shed 3 bases, with 12 bases lying between them. The CDR3 spans 14 residues. Germline-derived CDR1 and CDR2 are MDHEN and SYDVKM. The CDR3 bases are TGTGCCAGCAGCGGAGGGGTGGGCAAAAACATTCAGTACTTC. Amino acid sequence: CASSGGVGKNIQYF.

The V and J genes are TRBV2 and TRBJ2-5; D gene unclear. The J call may be faulty, since TRBJ2-7 better matches the DNA end. The CDR3 consists of 13 residues. Looked up from germline, CDR1 is SNHLY and CDR2 is FYNNEI. This CDR3 is CASATGFSYEQYF. The CDR3 DNA follows: TGTGCCAGCGCAACGGGTTTCTCCTACGAGCAGTACTTC.

This chain uses TRBV6-5 with TRBJ2-7, with a possible D match to TRBD2 (6 bases). With 4 bases removed from V and 0 bases from J, the gap between germline ends came to 16 bases. This CDR3 contains 16 residues. From germline, CDR1 is MNHEY and CDR2 SVGAGI. The chain's CDR3 is CASSSLWAGSSYEQYF. The CDR3 coding sequence is TGTGCCAGCAGTTCCCTCTGGGCGGGGAGCTCCTACGAGCAGTACTTC.

This rearrangement joins TRBV12-2 to TRBJ2-5; TRBD1, the table's D call, lacks a check against the DNA. TRBV12-2 is a pseudogene locus. The CDR3 has 16 amino acids. The CDR3 region is CASRLDARGSQETQYF. In DNA, the CDR3 is TGTGCAAGTCGCTTAGATGCCAGGGGAAGCCAAGAGACCCAGTACTTC.

This rearrangement joins TRBV5-1 to TRBJ2-7, with D perhaps matching TRBD1 (5 bases). Germline CDR1 and CDR2: SGHRS and YFSETQ. Between the trimmed V and J ends, which lost 5 bases and 6 bases, there was a span of 12 bases. The CDR3 loop spans 12 amino acids. CDR3 loop: CASSPQGSEQYF. CDR3 nucleotides: TGCGCCAGCAGTCCCCAGGGCTCCGAGCAGTACTTC.

The V and J genes are TRBV4-2 and TRBJ1-5; 10 bases map to TRBD1. Looked up from germline, CDR1 is LGHNA and CDR2 is YNFKEQ. This CDR3 contains 16 residues. V gave up 2 bases and J gave up 7 bases; unmatched junction bases: 8. The CDR3 spells CASSQLGTGVTQPQHF. DNA for the CDR3: TGTGCCAGCAGCCAACTCGGGACAGGGGTTACCCAGCCCCAGCATTTT.

This clone has a handful of counts. The CDR3 loop is CASSVGAVDYKQFF. The DNA of the CDR3 is TGTGCCAGCAGCGTAGGTGCAGTTGATTATAAGCAGTTCTTC. The V and J genes are TRBV9 and TRBJ2-1, with D uncertain. With 0 bases removed from V and 11 bases from J, the gap between germline ends came to 15 bases. Germline CDR1 is SGDLS and CDR2 is YYNGEE. The CDR3 contains 14 residues.

The sample holds a few counts of this clone. The V call is TRBV19, the J call TRBJ2-3; possible D gene TRBD1, 6 bases. The germline CDR1 and CDR2 sequences are LNHDA and SQIVND (reference sequence). The CDR3 length is 17 residues. V lost 0 bases and J 4 bases, leaving 17 bases between the germline ends. CDR3 coding DNA: TGTGCCAGTAGTATAGACGGGCAGGGGCCGCTGGCAGATACGCAGTATTTT. The encoded protein is CASSIDGQGPLADTQYF.

V gene TRBV4-2 combines with J gene TRBJ2-2; D call uncertain. Germline V gives CDR1 LGHNA, CDR2 YNFKEQ. The CDR3 is 14 amino acids. The ends were cut back, 0 bases at V and 6 bases at J, with 8 bases in the middle. The CDR3 DNA reads TGTGCCAGCAGCCAAGATCCTAGGCCCGGGGAGCTGTTTTTT. Protein sequence: CASSQDPRPGELFF.

This clone was found a few times. The CDR3, as DNA: TGTGCCAGCAGCTTAGGGGTTGCGGGAACGAACCAAGAGACCCAGTACTTC. This gives the protein CASSLGVAGTNQETQYF. V and J are TRBV7-6 and TRBJ2-5, with D possibly TRBD2 on 6 matching bases. Trimming left V 1 base short and J 0 bases short, with 15 bases between. Looked up from germline, CDR1 is SGHVS and CDR2 is FNYEAQ. CDR3 size: 17 residues. The variable domain in full, completed from reference TRBV7-6 and TRBJ2-5, reads GAGVSQSPRYKVTKRGQDVALRCDPISGHVSLYWYRQALGQGPEFLTYFNYEAQQDKSGLPNDRFSAERPEGSISTLTIQRTEQRDSAMYRCASSLGVAGTNQETQYFGPGTRLLVL.

The chain has TRBV6-5 and TRBJ2-7; D perhaps matches TRBD2 (7 bases). Germline CDR1 is MNHEY and CDR2 is SVGAGI. The CDR3 runs 15 residues. V was cut by 0 bases and J by 4 bases, with 13 bases left in between. The CDR3 spells CASSYSKGGSYEQYF. The CDR3 bases are TGTGCCAGCAGTTACTCGAAGGGGGGGTCTTACGAGCAGTACTTC.

The chain joins TRBV10-2 to TRBJ2-2, with 10 bases that match TRBD2. This CDR3 contains 15 residues. The ends lost 6 bases at V and 0 bases at J; junction bases unmatched: 1. Looked up from germline, CDR1 is WSHSY and CDR2 is SAAADI. In nucleotides, the CDR3 is TGCGCCAGCAGCACTAGCGGGGCGAACACCGGGGAGCTGTTTTTT. Translating gives CASSTSGANTGELFF.

This clone was recorded only once. This sequence joins TRBV4-2 and TRBJ2-3; 10 nucleotides match TRBD2. Germline V lookup: CDR1 LGHNA, CDR2 YNFKEQ. V gave up 1 base and J gave up 5 bases; unmatched junction bases: 9. The CDR3 extends over 17 amino acids. The CDR3 protein is CASSQGRGLAGEDTQYF. The CDR3, as DNA: TGTGCCAGCAGCCAAGGGCGGGGGCTAGCGGGGGAAGATACGCAGTATTTT.

The CDR3 sequence: CASSSGGGGQRNTF. The CDR3 coding sequence is TGCGCCAGCAGCTCCGGGGGGGGTGGTCAAAGGAACACCTTC. The chain employs TRBV5-1 and TRBJ1-2, with D possibly being TRBD1 (5 bases). Per germline, CDR1 SGHRS and CDR2 YFSETQ. V was pared by 3 bases and J by 12 bases, with 21 bases between. This CDR3 is 14 amino acids long.

This rearrangement joins TRBV5-5 to TRBJ1-2; D unresolved. Germline CDR1 reads SGHKS; CDR2 reads YYEKEE (reference sequence). The ends were cut back, 0 bases at V and 2 bases at J, with 8 bases in the middle. The CDR3 spans 14 residues. The CDR3 protein is CASSLEYSNYGYTF. CDR3 bases: TGTGCCAGCAGCTTGGAGTACAGCAACTATGGCTACACCTTC.

The chain joins TRBV5-1 to TRBJ2-7; 8 nucleotides align to TRBD1. The CDR3 consists of 14 residues. Germline assignment: CDR1 SGHRS and CDR2 YFSETQ. Losses at the gene ends were 7 bases for V and 0 bases for J; bases not matched to a gene: 6. As DNA, the CDR3 is TGCGCCAGCTCGGACAGGGCTCTCTCCTACGAGCAGTACTTC. This codes for CASSDRALSYEQYF.

J is TRBJ1-2 and V is TRBV19, with a tentative D call TRBD1 (5 bases). Germline V lookup: CDR1 LNHDA, CDR2 SQIVND (reference sequence). V lost 2 bases to trimming and J lost 6 bases, with 16 bases between them. This CDR3 has 15 residues. The CDR3 nucleotides are TGTGCCAGTAGTATAAGGCAGGCCAGGGTTCATGGCTACACCTTC. It specifies CASSIRQARVHGYTF.

This clone has a single count. This chain joins TRBV7-9 and TRBJ2-1; 7 bases align to TRBD1. This CDR3 has 15 amino acids. After removal of 3 bases from V and 5 bases from J, the junction contained 7 bases not matched to a gene. CDR1 is SEHNR, CDR2 FQNEAQ, per germline (reference sequence). For the CDR3, the DNA is TGTGCCAGCAGCTTTACAGGGGTACGCAACAATGAGCAGTTCTTC. Its protein is CASSFTGVRNNEQFF.

The V and J genes are TRBV6-5 and TRBJ2-7; weak D call: TRBD1 (6 bases). CDR1 and CDR2 (germline): MNHEY, SVGAGI. Between the trimmed V and J ends, which lost 10 bases and 2 bases, there was a span of 12 bases. The CDR3 totals 12 residues. Here the CDR3 DNA reads TGTGCCACAACCAGGGGAACCTACGAGCAGTACTTC. Translation: CATTRGTYEQYF.